The clone carrying this TCR beta chain was seen just once. The data stem from a study of T-cell memory formation after mild COVID-19. TCRdb reanalysed the 5' RACE reads using MiXCR and keeps one entry per CDR3 protein. This sample yields approximately 430,000 distinct CDR3 sequences, of which 20% to 30% are seen a single time; roughly 14% belongs to the top ten. Deletions cut 6 bases from V and 6 bases from J, with 12 bases between. CDR3 length equals 12 residues. Sequencing was performed on PBMCs or a T cell subset sorted from them (not recorded which). V usage is TRBV12-3 or TRBV12-4 and J usage is TRBJ2-7, with D tentatively TRBD1 (5 bases). The receptor's source is an adult woman who had mild COVID-19 (a few samples of this study predate the infection). Cell type and time point are not known. CDR3 coding DNA: TGTGCCAGCAGCCCAGGGTCGAGCGAGCAGTACTTC. Translation: CASSPGSSEQYF.